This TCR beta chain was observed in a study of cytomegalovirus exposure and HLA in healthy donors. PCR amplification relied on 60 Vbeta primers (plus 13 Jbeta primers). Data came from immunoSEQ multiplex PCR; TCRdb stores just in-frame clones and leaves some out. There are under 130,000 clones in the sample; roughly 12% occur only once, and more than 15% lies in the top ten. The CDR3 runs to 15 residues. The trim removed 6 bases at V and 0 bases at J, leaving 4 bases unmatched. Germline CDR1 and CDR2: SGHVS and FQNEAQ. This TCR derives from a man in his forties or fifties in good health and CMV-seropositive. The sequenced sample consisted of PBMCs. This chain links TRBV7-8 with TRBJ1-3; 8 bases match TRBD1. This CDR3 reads CASSQDRGSGNTIYF. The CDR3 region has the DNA TGTGCCAGCAGTCAAGACAGGGGCTCTGGAAACACCATATATTTT.